These 21 T cell receptor beta chains were sequenced from one sample in a study of beta chain features in type 1 diabetes. The entirety of the isolated RNA underwent reverse transcription, so expressed TCRB transcripts were sequenced. The data were produced by immunoSEQ multiplex PCR, yet TCRdb's version contains in-frame clones alone and is incomplete. The sample consists of a few hundred thousand clones, 30% of them appearing once. Sequencing was performed on naive CD4+ T cells from blood. Source of these receptors: a man younger than 30 in good health.

This clone has only a few counts. V gene TRBV7-2 combines with J gene TRBJ2-3; D gene unclear. This CDR3 region has 12 residues. The germline V and J ends were trimmed by 5 bases and 0 bases, with 3 bases remaining between them. Germline CDR1 SGHTA, CDR2 FQGNSA. CDR3 DNA sequence: TGTGCCAGCAGCACTAGCACAGATACGCAGTATTTT. It specifies CASSTSTDTQYF.

V is TRBV29-1 and J is TRBJ2-1, with D maybe TRBD1 (6 bases). The CDR3 length is 12 residues. The germline V gene encodes CDR1 SQVTM and CDR2 ANQGSEA. V lost 3 bases, J lost 8 bases, and 11 bases lay in between. The CDR3 loop reads CSVDRGWDEQFF. Here the CDR3 DNA reads TGCAGCGTTGACAGGGGATGGGATGAGCAGTTCTTC.

The J gene is TRBJ2-6, the V gene TRBV5-4; D may match TRBD1 or TRBD2 (5 bases each). The germline CDR1 and CDR2 sequences are SGHNT and YYREEE (reference sequence). The CDR3 has 15 amino acids. Trimming pared 6 bases from V and 2 bases from J, leaving 12 bases between. The CDR3 loop is CASNQGDPGANVLTF. In DNA, the CDR3 is TGTGCCAGCAACCAAGGGGACCCTGGGGCCAACGTCCTGACTTTC.

The rearrangement uses TRBV4-1 and TRBJ1-5; TRBD1 matches 7 bases. V trimming: 4 bases; J trimming: 6 bases; junction bases outside the gene matches: 9. The CDR3 length is 15 residues. Germline V lookup: CDR1 MGHRA, CDR2 YSYEKL. CDR3: CASSPEGTAPQPQHF. The DNA of the CDR3 is TGCGCCAGCAGCCCAGAAGGGACAGCTCCTCAGCCCCAGCATTTT.

This sequence joins TRBV4-1 and TRBJ1-5; D gene ambiguous. Looked up from germline, CDR1 is MGHRA and CDR2 is YSYEKL. V was shortened by 1 base and J by 6 bases, with 10 bases between the two germline ends. The CDR3 loop spans 14 amino acids. This CDR3 reads CASSQVQVSQPQHF. The CDR3 coding sequence is TGCGCCAGCAGCCAAGTTCAGGTATCTCAGCCCCAGCATTTT.

This clone was seen a few times. The rearrangement uses TRBV30 and TRBJ1-5; 8 nucleotides align to TRBD1. Germline V CDR1 and CDR2: GTSNPN, SVGIG (reference sequence). V was clipped by 3 bases and J by 7 bases; unmatched bases: 17. The CDR3 totals 17 residues. The CDR3 region has the DNA TGTGCCTGGAGCCTAAGGGGCCCAGACAGGGGAGAACAGCCCCAGCATTTT. Its translation is CAWSLRGPDRGEQPQHF.

The chain combines TRBV10-3 with TRBJ2-1; 10 positions match TRBD2. Germline values: CDR1 ENHRY, CDR2 SYGVKD. V was clipped by 5 bases and J by 8 bases; unmatched bases: 18. The length of the CDR3 is 18 residues. CDR3: CAISSTLSSGSSSDEQFF. The CDR3 DNA reads as TGTGCCATCAGTTCCACATTATCTAGCGGGAGTAGTAGTGATGAGCAGTTCTTC.

This clone showed up just a few times. V is TRBV4-2 and J is TRBJ2-1; 9 bases fit TRBD1. Losses at the gene ends were 2 bases for V and 5 bases for J; bases not matched to a gene: 10. Germline V lookup: CDR1 LGHNA, CDR2 YNFKEQ. The CDR3 loop spans 17 amino acids. The CDR3 here is CASSQNIGTGRDNEQFF. CDR3 bases: TGTGCCAGCAGCCAAAACATCGGGACAGGGAGGGACAATGAGCAGTTCTTC.

This clone has just a few counts. The chain employs TRBV10-3 and TRBJ2-5; D is possibly TRBD1 or TRBD2 (5 bases each). From germline, CDR1 is ENHRY and CDR2 SYGVKD. This CDR3 has 15 amino acids. The V end lost 0 bases, the J end lost 9 bases, and 17 bases lay between the germline ends. CDR3 sequence reads: CAISESGPARGAQYF. CDR3 in DNA: TGTGCCATCAGTGAGTCAGGACCCGCCCGAGGGGCCCAGTACTTC.

The chain carries TRBV2 and TRBJ2-3, with D unresolved. Germline CDR1 SNHLY, CDR2 FYNNEI. Deletions cut 5 bases from V and 2 bases from J, with 5 bases between. The CDR3 spans 12 residues. The CDR3 DNA reads TGTGCCAGCAGTTACTACACAGATACGCAGTATTTT. Its translation is CASSYYTDTQYF.

CDR3 in DNA: TGTGCCAGCAGCGCACAAGTCCTAGGAGGCTACACCTTC. As protein: CASSAQVLGGYTF. The chain joins TRBV9 to TRBJ1-2; no clear D. The CDR3 spans 13 residues. Germline V gene data show CDR1 as SGDLS and CDR2 as YYNGEE. V gave up 3 bases and J gave up 8 bases, with 14 bases separating them.

This sequence joins TRBV9 and TRBJ1-2; 7 bases align to TRBD1. Germline loops: CDR1 SGDLS, CDR2 YYNGEE. V was pared by 3 bases and J by 8 bases, with 4 bases of the junction left unmatched. The CDR3 totals 12 residues. CDR3 region: CASSGQGRGYTF. DNA of the CDR3: TGTGCCAGCAGCGGACAGGGTCGGGGCTACACCTTC.

In this sample, this clone turned up a few times. The chain recombines TRBV29-1 with TRBJ1-4; the match to TRBD1 covers 7 bases. Germline CDR1 reads SQVTM; CDR2 reads ANQGSEA. The CDR3 runs 14 residues. Trimming took 3 bases from V and 8 from J; bases not matched to a gene: 9. The CDR3 sequence: CSVEGFRQGEKLFF. In DNA form, the CDR3 reads TGCAGCGTTGAGGGGTTTCGACAGGGAGAAAAACTGTTTTTT.

This chain uses TRBV10-3 with TRBJ2-5; TRBD1 or TRBD2 may be the D gene (5 bases each). This CDR3 has 14 amino acids. CDR1 is ENHRY and CDR2 is SYGVKD in the germline V gene. Trimming pared 3 bases from V and 2 bases from J, leaving 10 bases between. CDR3: CAISDWDGQETQYF. In DNA form, the CDR3 reads TGTGCCATCAGTGACTGGGACGGTCAAGAGACCCAGTACTTC.

This clone came up a few times. The sample carries other DNA sequences with the same CDR3. This chain links TRBV5-4 with TRBJ2-3; D gene ambiguous. The CDR3 runs 12 residues. The germline V and J ends were trimmed by 2 bases and 0 bases, with 1 base remaining between them. The germline CDR1 and CDR2 sequences are SGHNT and YYREEE (reference sequence). The CDR3 region has the DNA TGTGCCAGCAGCTTTAGCACAGATACGCAGTATTTT. This translates into CASSFSTDTQYF.

Concerning this clone: One junction end does not reproduce the germline sequence, and a read error may be involved. The rearrangement uses TRBV7-7 and TRBJ2-3, with unresolved D. CDR1 SSHAT and CDR2 FNYEAQ come from the germline V gene (reference sequence). CDR3 length: 15 residues. Here the CDR3 reads CASSLGERHTDTQYF. CDR3 nucleotide sequence: TGTGCTAGCAGCTTAGGCGAGCGTCACACAGATACGCAGTATTTT.

The genes are TRBV4-2 and TRBJ1-2; TRBD1 is a possible D gene (5 bases). Germline-derived CDR1 and CDR2 are LGHNA and YNFKEQ. Trimming stripped 4 bases from V and 5 bases from J, with 17 bases between. The CDR3 totals 15 residues. The DNA of the CDR3 is TGTGCCAGCAGCCTTCAAAACGGGGGGATGTATGGCTACACCTTC. It is translated as CASSLQNGGMYGYTF.

The gene calls are TRBV2 and TRBJ2-3; possible D gene TRBD1, 6 bases. Germline V CDR1 and CDR2: SNHLY, FYNNEI. The CDR3 contains 13 residues. Trimming shortened V by 7 bases and J by 3 bases, and 11 bases separated the two germline ends. In DNA form, the CDR3 reads TGTGCCAGCACAGGGGTAGGGACAGATACGCAGTATTTT. It specifies CASTGVGTDTQYF.

This CDR3 reads CASSYPQQGGNTEAFF. The CDR3 region has the DNA TGCGCCAGCAGCTACCCACAACAGGGTGGGAACACTGAAGCTTTCTTT. This chain uses TRBV5-1 with TRBJ1-1; a weak D match, TRBD1 (6 bases). Germline V gives CDR1 SGHRS, CDR2 YFSETQ. This CDR3 spans 16 amino acids. V was shortened by 3 bases and J by 1 base, with 16 bases between the two germline ends.

This clone has only a few counts. This sequence joins TRBV28 and TRBJ2-7, with a possible D match to TRBD2 (5 bases). The V end was cut by 8 bases, the J end by 7 bases, with 9 bases between. Per the germline V gene, CDR1 is MDHEN and CDR2 is SYDVKM. The CDR3 extends over 10 amino acids. CDR3 nucleotide sequence: TGTGCCAGCGGTCGGGAAGAGCAGTACTTC. Translated: CASGREEQYF.

This clone appeared a few times. The chain employs TRBV7-9 and TRBJ2-7, with 15 bases fitting TRBD2. Germline V gene sequence: CDR1 SEHNR, CDR2 FQNEAQ (reference sequence). CDR3 size: 17 residues. The V gene end was trimmed by 6 bases and the J gene end by 3 bases; junction bases not matched to a gene: 9. CDR3 amino acids: CASSHGLAGGPHYEQYF. The CDR3 DNA follows: TGTGCCAGCAGTCATGGACTAGCGGGAGGGCCACACTACGAGCAGTACTTC.